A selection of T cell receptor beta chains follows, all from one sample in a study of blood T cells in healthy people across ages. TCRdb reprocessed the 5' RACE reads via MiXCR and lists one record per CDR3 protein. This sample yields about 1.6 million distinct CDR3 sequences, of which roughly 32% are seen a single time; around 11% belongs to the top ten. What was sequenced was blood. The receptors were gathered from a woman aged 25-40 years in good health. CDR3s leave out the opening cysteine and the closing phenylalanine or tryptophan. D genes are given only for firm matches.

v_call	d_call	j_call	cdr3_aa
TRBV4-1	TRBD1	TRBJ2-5	ASSQLGQGVYGETQY
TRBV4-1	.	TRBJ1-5	ASSHPLRDGRQPQH
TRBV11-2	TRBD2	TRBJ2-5	ASSLVTAGGQETQY
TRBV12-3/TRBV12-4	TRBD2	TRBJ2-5	ASSSGTSVETQY
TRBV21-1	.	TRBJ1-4	ASTYDREHEKLF
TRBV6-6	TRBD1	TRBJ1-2	ANSPDRQTYGYT
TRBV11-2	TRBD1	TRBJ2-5	ASSWPRQGWEETQY
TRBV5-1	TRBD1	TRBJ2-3	ASSPPTRDRGTDTQY
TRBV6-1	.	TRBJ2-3	ASSDPGVPIPDTQY
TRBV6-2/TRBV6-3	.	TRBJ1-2	ASSSDGAIHGYT
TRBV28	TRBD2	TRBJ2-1	ASSPWTSGYYNEQF
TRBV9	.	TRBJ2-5	ASSVSQRETQY
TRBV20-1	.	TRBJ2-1	SARGYSQHNEQF
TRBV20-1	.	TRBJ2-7	SAGSSVRSEQY
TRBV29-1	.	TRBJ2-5	SCRGGGETQY
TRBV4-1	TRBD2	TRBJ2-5	ASSRKLAGGPETQY
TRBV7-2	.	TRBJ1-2	ASSLLTPGIYGYT
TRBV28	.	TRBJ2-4	ASSSDRRPGLTGAKNIQY
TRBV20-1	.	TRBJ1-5	SARDRSRTNQPQH
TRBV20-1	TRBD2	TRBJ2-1	SATRLAGGSYNEQF
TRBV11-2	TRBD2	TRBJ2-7	ASRRSSGVAYEQY
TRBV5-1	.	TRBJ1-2	ASSPSFRSLGYGYT
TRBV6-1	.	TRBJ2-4	ASSEEGGHIQY
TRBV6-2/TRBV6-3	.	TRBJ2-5	ASSTGTESLGQY
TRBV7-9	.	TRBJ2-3	VSSLGQAGTDTQY
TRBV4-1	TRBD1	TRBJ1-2	ASSQPRQGAKYGHT
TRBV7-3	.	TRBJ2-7	ASSFRGPVYEQY
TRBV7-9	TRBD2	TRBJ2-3	ASSGMGGGAKDTQY
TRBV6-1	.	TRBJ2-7	ASRSGHSYEQY
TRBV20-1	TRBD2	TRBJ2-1	SARVPGTSGGYEQF
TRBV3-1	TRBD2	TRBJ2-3	ASSRLGLAGVTDTQY
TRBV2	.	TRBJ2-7	ASSEGPVPSYEQY
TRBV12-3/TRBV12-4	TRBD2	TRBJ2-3	ASSLAPSGGPDTQY
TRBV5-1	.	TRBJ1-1	ASSLPSGTNTEAF
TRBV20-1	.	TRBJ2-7	SARDYRTGPSEQY
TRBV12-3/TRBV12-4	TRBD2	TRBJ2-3	TSSPTGGGRTADTQY
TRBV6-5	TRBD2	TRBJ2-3	ASSPYVAGVADTQY
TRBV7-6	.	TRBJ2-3	ASSNRQADTQY
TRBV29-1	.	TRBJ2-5	SVEQGETQY
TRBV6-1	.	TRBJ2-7	ASTPGDSSSYEQY
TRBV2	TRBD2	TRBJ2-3	ASSAPSGGDTQY
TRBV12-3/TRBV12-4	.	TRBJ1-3	ASSLDRRGNTIY
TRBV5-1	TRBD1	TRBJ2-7	ASSNTGGWDEQY
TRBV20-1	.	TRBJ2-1	SARDKTTPGNEQF
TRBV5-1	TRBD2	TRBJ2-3	ASSARTSGTTDTQY
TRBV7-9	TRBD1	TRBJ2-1	ASSKSGQRNEQF
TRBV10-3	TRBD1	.	AINQPGQAQETQY
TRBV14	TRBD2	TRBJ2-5	ASSHRGSGRSQETQY
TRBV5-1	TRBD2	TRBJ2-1	ASNLAGADNEQF
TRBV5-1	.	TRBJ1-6	ASSLKGQGMSPLH
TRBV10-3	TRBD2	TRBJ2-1	AIGESQVLAGVNEQF
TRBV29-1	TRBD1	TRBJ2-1	SGTGYDEQF
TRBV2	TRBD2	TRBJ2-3	ASSERSGLAGVTDTQY
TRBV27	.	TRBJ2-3	VSSLVTPSTDTQY
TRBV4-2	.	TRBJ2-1	ASSQVVFHNEQF
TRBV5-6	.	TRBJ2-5	ASSGPMGPQETQY
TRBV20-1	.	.	SARDPATSGGTQY
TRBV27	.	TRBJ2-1	ASMSGVFNPYNEQF
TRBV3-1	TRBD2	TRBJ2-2	ASSPHLAGNTGELF
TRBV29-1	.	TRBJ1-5	SGAQGSNQPQH